Included here is one TCR beta chain sequence, with context. The sample belongs to a study of blood T cell repertoires in COVID-19. Overall study context: The United States, Italy and Spain were the sources of the acute and convalescent COVID-19 samples.

The CDR3 length is 13 residues. Looked up from germline, CDR1 is LNHDA and CDR2 is SQIVND (reference sequence). J was trimmed by 3 bases and V by 5 bases; bases with no gene match: 3. Some clones are missing from TCRdb's copy, which holds only in-frame ones; the method was immunoSEQ multiplex PCR. The sample contains around 100,000 clones, roughly 87% of which appear only once. The V gene is TRBV19, the J gene TRBJ1-1; 7 nucleotides agree with TRBD1. The material sequenced was peripheral blood. This TCR was recovered from a man aged 25 to 45 in a cohort sampled during active COVID-19. CDR3 nucleotides: TGTGCCAGTAGTCAACAGGGGTACACTGAAGCTTTCTTT. This translates into CASSQQGYTEAFF.